The rows below give T cell receptor beta chains drawn from one sample of a study of glioma-infiltrating T cells. TCRdb itself ran the multiplex PCR reads through MiXCR, one entry per CDR3 protein. The sample has over 90,000 distinct CDR3 sequences, roughly 30% seen once. Material: glioma tissue, nonneoplastic brain tissue, or PBMCs (not recorded which). These receptors all come from a human donor with low-grade glioma or glioblastoma, undergoing nonglioma brain surgery, or in good health (not recorded which). CDR3s include the opening cysteine and the closing phenylalanine or tryptophan.

TRBJ2-3 | TRBV2 | CASSGLAGGLSTDTQYF
TRBJ2-7 | TRBV7-9 | CASSLGQDEQYF
TRBJ1-5 | TRBV12-3/TRBV12-4 | CASSLLANNQHQHF
TRBJ2-7 | TRBV20-1 | CSARNPGKEQYF
TRBJ2-1 | TRBV7-6 | CASSLVPAGANNEQFF
TRBJ1-1 | TRBV11-2 | CASRDPPGQLNTEAFF
TRBJ2-7 | TRBV7-2 | CASSLQGAGYEQYF
TRBJ2-3 | TRBV19 | CASSPSGFDTQYF
TRBJ1-2 | TRBV29-1 | CITLSREGGYTF
TRBJ2-3 | TRBV20-1 | CSASSSGGSEAYTQYF
TRBJ1-3 | TRBV4-1 | CARSLRGGNTIYF
TRBJ2-1 | TRBV5-1 | CASSLAGEGEQFF
TRBJ2-7 | TRBV4-3 | CASSQDSTTYEQYF
TRBJ2-1 | TRBV2 | CASKLEVAQFF
TRBJ2-3 | TRBV12-3/TRBV12-4 | CASSLSGGAWGLADTQYF
TRBJ1-1 | TRBV6-1 | CASLPHGRPEAFF
TRBJ2-2 | TRBV20-1 | CSARTGPTGELFF
TRBJ1-5 | TRBV10-3 | CAISASDSNQPQHF
TRBJ1-2 | TRBV4-1 | CASSQSGSPYGYTF
TRBJ2-1 | TRBV7-9 | CASSLSLLADLRAYNEQFF
TRBJ2-3 | TRBV20-1 | CSASPRQTTDTQYF
TRBJ1-2 | TRBV28 | CASNGATWVHGYTF
TRBJ2-5 | TRBV24-1 | CAISGNGETQYF
TRBJ1-1 | TRBV14 | CASSPQQGITEAFF
NA | TRBV6-1 | CASGGAAEQFF
TRBJ2-3 | TRBV6-1 | CASSFQGVAGDTDTQYF
TRBJ1-1 | TRBV6-6 | CASSYTGEGEAFF
TRBJ2-5 | TRBV28 | CASTLSGGPVQETQYF
TRBJ1-2 | TRBV20-1 | CSAPLDGSSNYGYTF
TRBJ2-1 | TRBV7-3 | CASSLRGGYNEQLF
TRBJ1-6 | TRBV6-1 | CASRNVYNSPLHF
TRBJ2-4 | TRBV9 | CASSPQGSGKNIQYF
TRBJ1-2 | TRBV12-3/TRBV12-4 | CASSFGRTSANYGYTF
TRBJ2-3 | TRBV28 | CASSPLGGSTDTQYF
TRBJ2-5 | TRBV2 | CASKPGDLAKETQYF
TRBJ2-7 | TRBV2 | CASSLQRQYF
TRBJ2-3 | TRBV20-1 | CSALRDRGTDTQYF
TRBJ1-1 | TRBV7-9 | CASSLHTGNTEAFF
TRBJ2-7 | TRBV6-1 | CASATFPYEQYF
TRBJ2-3 | TRBV6-1 | CATEGAGSTDTQYF
TRBJ2-1 | TRBV30 | CAWWGQGSGNEQFF